These 7 T cell receptor beta chains originate from one sample sequenced in a study of naive and memory T cell subsets (dated by TCRdb to the late 2010s). Library preparation employed UMI-ligation and nested PCR. The sample was run on an Illumina MiSeq. An equimolar mix of two oligonucleotides covering both TRBC1 and TRBC2 was used as the beta constant-region primer. The ligated cDNA went through four rounds of PCR with nested alpha and beta constant-region primers together with the SP2 primer. In TCRdb, the public reads were trimmed at Q25 with fastp and aligned with MiXCR, with productive beta chains retained. A single entry per CDR3 protein holds the most common genes and DNA from its merged rows. For this sample the table gives under 35,000 distinct CDR3 sequences, of which approximately 17% were detected only once. 3.4% of the sample goes to the ten largest clones. The specimen was effector memory CD4+ T cells from blood. The cell subset or site label, as the study defines it: effector memory, CD45RA- CD27-. Receptor source: a human donor in good health.

This rearrangement joins TRBV6-5 to TRBJ2-5, with 8 bases lining up with TRBD2. This CDR3 spans 15 amino acids. Trimming at V came to 6 bases and at J to 4 bases, leaving 10 bases not matched to a gene. Germline V gives CDR1 MNHEY, CDR2 SVGAGI. The DNA of the CDR3 is TGTGCCAGCAGCTCACCCTATCTAGCGGGAGAGACCCAGTACTTC. Its protein is CASSSPYLAGETQYF.

Only one count was recorded for this clonotype. The chain has TRBV20-1 and TRBJ2-1; no clear D. The germline V and J ends were trimmed by 6 bases and 0 bases, with 12 bases remaining between them. The CDR3 consists of 14 residues. Looked up from germline, CDR1 is DFQATT and CDR2 is SNEGSKA (reference sequence). The CDR3 reads CSARLISSYNEQFF. In nucleotides, the CDR3 is TGCAGTGCCCGGTTAATATCCTCCTACAATGAGCAGTTCTTC.

V is TRBV10-2 and J is TRBJ1-1; D is ambiguous. Germline-derived CDR1 and CDR2 are WSHSY and SAAADI. The germline V and J ends were trimmed by 2 bases and 4 bases, with 14 bases remaining between them. This CDR3 is built from 15 residues. CDR3 amino acids: CASSEAGRGGTEAFF. CDR3 coding DNA: TGCGCCAGCAGTGAGGCGGGCCGGGGTGGCACTGAAGCTTTCTTT.

This chain connects TRBV5-6 to TRBJ2-3; D is perhaps TRBD1 (5 bases). Trimming pared 5 bases from V and 8 bases from J, leaving 12 bases between. The CDR3 has 12 residues. Germline V gene lookup returns CDR1 SGHDT and CDR2 YYEEEE. The CDR3 region is CASRLKGLTQYF. In DNA form, the CDR3 reads TGTGCCAGCAGACTAAAGGGGCTTACGCAGTATTTT.

This chain joins TRBV3-1 and TRBJ2-1; 7 bases are a match to TRBD2. CDR1 and CDR2 from the germline V gene are LGHDT and YNNKEL (reference sequence). The CDR3 runs to 15 residues. The V and J ends lost 3 bases and 4 bases, in that order; junction bases with no gene match: 6. The CDR3 DNA reads TGTGCCAGCAGCCAGGATTCGGGGGGATACAATGAGCAGTTCTTC. It yields the protein CASSQDSGGYNEQFF.

The chain couples TRBV6-5 to TRBJ1-6; 10 bases line up with TRBD1. Germline CDR1 MNHEY, CDR2 SVGAGI. V was clipped by 6 bases and J by 8 bases; unmatched bases: 4. CDR3 length equals 14 residues. The CDR3 reads CASSTGTGDSPLHF. CDR3 DNA: TGTGCCAGCAGCACCGGGACAGGGGATTCACCCCTCCACTTT.

Comment on this clonotype: The junction departs from the called germline gene at one end, perhaps through a read error. V gene TRBV7-7 combines with J gene TRBJ2-5, with TRBD2 as a possible D gene (5 bases). The V gene's germline CDR1 is SSHAT and CDR2 FNYEAQ (reference sequence). This CDR3 spans 16 amino acids. The CDR3 region is CASSLEPTRDGETQYF. The CDR3 bases are TGTGCTAGCAGCTTAGAACCGACCCGGGATGGAGAGACCCAGTACTTC.